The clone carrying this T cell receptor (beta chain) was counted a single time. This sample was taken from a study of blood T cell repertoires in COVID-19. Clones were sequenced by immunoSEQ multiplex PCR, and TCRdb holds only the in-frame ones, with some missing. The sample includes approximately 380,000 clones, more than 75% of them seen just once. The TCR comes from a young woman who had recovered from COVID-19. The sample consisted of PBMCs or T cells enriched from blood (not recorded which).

In DNA form, the CDR3 reads TGTGCCAGCAGTTACGGACAGACGAACACTGAAGCTTTCTTT. Its protein is CASSYGQTNTEAFF. The rearrangement joins TRBV6-5 to TRBJ1-1; D may be TRBD1 (6 bases). The CDR3 runs 14 residues. Trimming shortened V by 2 bases and J by 1 base, and 8 bases separated the two germline ends. Germline V CDR1 and CDR2: MNHEY, SVGAGI.